One and the same sample provided the 20 T cell receptor beta chains below, sequenced in a study of CD8 T cells in Susac syndrome. RNA, at about 0.5 to 1 ug, was reverse transcribed with random hexamers. Using its own MiXCR run on the immunoSEQ multiplex PCR reads, TCRdb lists one record per CDR3 protein. Here the sample spans some 400,000 distinct CDR3 sequences, 85% to 90% being singletons. What was sequenced was CD8+ T cells from PBMCs. These receptors were collected from a human donor with multiple sclerosis.

The CDR3 here is CATSDKGSNQPQHF. DNA for the CDR3: TGTGCCACCAGTGATAAAGGAAGCAATCAGCCCCAGCATTTT. The chain links TRBV24-1 to TRBJ1-5; D not resolved. The CDR3 covers 14 residues. Germline CDR1 KGHDR, CDR2 SFDVKD. Trimming shortened V by 3 bases and J by 1 base, and 6 bases separated the two germline ends.

This chain joins TRBV7-3 and TRBJ2-1; 9 bases fit TRBD2. V dropped 0 bases and J dropped 3; count of bases not matched to a gene: 0. Germline CDR1 and CDR2: SGHTA and FQGTGA. CDR3 length: 15 amino acids. This CDR3 reads CASSLTAGGYNEQFF. CDR3 DNA sequence: TGTGCCAGCAGCTTAACAGCGGGAGGCTACAATGAGCAGTTCTTC.

V and J are TRBV6-1 and TRBJ1-1, with D perhaps matching TRBD1 (5 bases). V lost 7 bases and J 3 bases, leaving 18 bases between the germline ends. The CDR3 covers 15 residues. The germline CDR1 and CDR2 sequences are MNHNS and SASEGT. The CDR3: CASTVGQGLDTEAFF. For the CDR3, the DNA is TGTGCCAGCACCGTGGGGCAGGGTTTGGACACTGAAGCTTTCTTT.

The CDR3 DNA reads TGCGCCAGCACCGAACAGGGGGCTTTCATGAACACTGAAGCTTTCTTT. Amino acids: CASTEQGAFMNTEAFF. This chain links TRBV4-1 with TRBJ1-1; TRBD1 agrees at 9 bases. CDR3 size: 16 residues. The J segment lost 0 bases and the V segment lost 7 bases, leaving 9 bases of the junction unmatched. Germline V lookup: CDR1 MGHRA, CDR2 YSYEKL.

The J gene is TRBJ2-7, the V gene TRBV29-1; D perhaps matches TRBD1 (6 bases). The CDR3 spans 15 residues. The germline gives CDR1 SQVTM, CDR2 ANQGSEA. Trimming took off 4 bases at V and 4 bases at J, with 20 bases between the two ends. CDR3 loop: CSVGAPGQDPYEQYF. The CDR3 DNA reads as TGCAGCGTTGGAGCCCCGGGACAAGACCCTTACGAGCAGTACTTC.

CDR3 residues: CASSQESSVGSATEAFF. For the CDR3, the DNA is TGCGCCAGCAGCCAAGAGAGTTCGGTGGGGAGTGCCACTGAAGCTTTCTTT. The rearrangement joins TRBV4-1 to TRBJ1-1, with D unresolved. Per germline, CDR1 MGHRA and CDR2 YSYEKL. The CDR3 sequence is 17 residues long. V was trimmed by 0 bases and J by 4 bases, leaving 18 bases between them.

The rearrangement links TRBV27 to TRBJ2-7; 8 nucleotides agree with TRBD2. J lost 6 bases, V lost 1 base, and 5 bases had no gene match. This CDR3 has 14 amino acids. The germline V gene has CDR1 MNHEY and CDR2 SMNVEV (reference sequence). As DNA, the CDR3 is TGTGCCAGCAGTTTATTACGGGGGGGAGTCGAGCAGTACTTC. This codes for CASSLLRGGVEQYF.

In this sample, this clonotype turned up a few times. This chain links TRBV28 with TRBJ2-7; TRBD1 is a possible D gene (5 bases). Trimming took off 3 bases at V and 2 bases at J, with 8 bases between the two ends. This CDR3 is 13 amino acids long. Per the germline V gene, CDR1 is MDHEN and CDR2 is SYDVKM. The CDR3 coding sequence is TGTGCCAGCAGTTTTCAGGGTACCTACGAGCAGTACTTC. As protein: CASSFQGTYEQYF. Variable domain in full (rest from reference TRBV28 and TRBJ2-7): DVKVTQSSRYLVKRTGEKVFLECVQDMDHENMFWYRQDPGLGLRLIYFSYDVKMKEKGDIPEGYSVSREKKERFSLILESASTNQTSMYLCASSFQGTYEQYFGPGTRLTVT.

The genes are TRBV20-1 and TRBJ1-2; D is unclear. The CDR3 runs to 12 residues. V was clipped by 2 bases and J by 6 bases, with 10 bases between them. Germline V gene lookup returns CDR1 DFQATT and CDR2 SNEGSKA (reference sequence). CDR3 residues: CSARPRFDGYTF. In DNA, the CDR3 is TGCAGTGCTAGACCCCGTTTCGATGGCTACACCTTC.

The V gene is TRBV15, the J gene TRBJ2-6; TRBD1 might be the D (6 bases). V dropped 0 bases and J dropped 0 bases, with 12 bases sitting between them. Germline CDR1 reads LNHNV; CDR2 reads YYDKDF (reference sequence). CDR3 length: 18 amino acids. Written as DNA, the CDR3 is TGTGCCACCAGCAGAGAGGGACATCTAAGCTCTGGGGCCAACGTCCTGACTTTC. Translating it yields CATSREGHLSSGANVLTF.

The chain carries TRBV29-1 and TRBJ2-7; D gene uncertain. CDR3 size: 12 residues. The V end was cut by 0 bases, the J end by 7 bases, with 10 bases between. Germline loops: CDR1 SQVTM, CDR2 ANQGSEA. DNA of the CDR3: TGCAGCGTTGAAGATCGACCGAAAGAGCAGTACTTC. This encodes CSVEDRPKEQYF.

The sample holds one count of this clonotype. The chain has TRBV29-1 and TRBJ1-2; no firm D call. CDR1 and CDR2 from the germline V gene are SQVTM and ANQGSEA. The CDR3 extends over 12 amino acids. The V and J ends lost 0 bases and 3 bases respectively, with 5 bases between them. The CDR3 region is CSVEELDYGYTF. The DNA of the CDR3 is TGCAGCGTTGAAGAGTTAGACTATGGCTACACCTTC.

This chain uses TRBV4-1 with TRBJ2-3; no clear D gene. Trimming stripped 0 bases from V and 4 bases from J, with 11 bases between. The germline V gene has CDR1 MGHRA and CDR2 YSYEKL. The CDR3 extends over 15 amino acids. Written as DNA, the CDR3 is TGCGCCAGCAGCCAAGAACCGACGTTCTCAGATACGCAGTATTTT. Translation gives CASSQEPTFSDTQYF.

This clonotype has only one observation. This rearrangement joins TRBV27 to TRBJ1-4; no firm D call. The CDR3 totals 14 residues. Germline loops: CDR1 MNHEY, CDR2 SMNVEV (reference sequence). Trimming took off 6 bases at V and 2 bases at J, with 10 bases between the two ends. In DNA, the CDR3 is TGTGCCAGCAGATTCCTCGGGACTAATGAAAAACTGTTTTTT. Translation gives CASRFLGTNEKLFF.

The V gene is TRBV6-5, the J gene TRBJ1-2; D uncertain. Germline values: CDR1 MNHEY, CDR2 SVGAGI. The CDR3 is 16 amino acids. Trimming removed 1 base at V and 2 bases at J, with 14 bases between. CDR3: CASSYFAGEQNYGYTF. The CDR3 DNA is TGTGCCAGCAGTTACTTTGCGGGCGAGCAAAACTATGGCTACACCTTC.

This chain uses TRBV4-1 with TRBJ1-4; no clear D gene. Germline CDR1 reads MGHRA; CDR2 reads YSYEKL. Trimming took off 7 bases at V and 0 bases at J, with 9 bases between the two ends. The CDR3 consists of 14 residues. CDR3 sequence reads: CASTREATNEKLFF. CDR3 nucleotide sequence: TGCGCCAGCACGAGGGAGGCAACTAATGAAAAACTGTTTTTT.

CDR3 residues: CASSQGGLPYEQYF. DNA for the CDR3: TGTGCCAGCAGCCAAGGGGGACTCCCCTACGAGCAGTACTTC. The rearrangement links TRBV3-1 to TRBJ2-7; possibly TRBD2 for D (6 bases). V lost 1 base and J 2 bases, leaving 9 bases between the germline ends. The CDR3 is 14 amino acids. Germline V CDR1 and CDR2: LGHDT, YNNKEL (reference sequence).

V and J are TRBV3-1 and TRBJ2-3; D remains ambiguous. CDR3 length equals 16 residues. Germline V gene lookup returns CDR1 LGHDT and CDR2 YNNKEL (reference sequence). V lost 1 base, J lost 4 bases, and 15 bases lay in between. CDR3 in amino acids: CASSQGNERLPDTQYF. Here the CDR3 DNA reads TGTGCCAGCAGCCAAGGAAACGAGCGCCTCCCAGATACGCAGTATTTT.

The chain has TRBV20-1 and TRBJ2-1, with D perhaps TRBD2 (6 bases). CDR3 length: 15 amino acids. Germline V gene data show CDR1 as DFQATT and CDR2 as SNEGSKA (reference sequence). V shed 0 bases and J shed 3 bases, with 12 bases lying between them. Here the CDR3 reads CSARDGGVDYNEQFF. As DNA, the CDR3 is TGCAGTGCTAGAGATGGAGGGGTGGACTACAATGAGCAGTTCTTC.

The chain links TRBV27 to TRBJ2-7; D is ambiguous. The V and J ends lost 1 base and 5 bases respectively, with 12 bases between them. Germline lookup yields CDR1 MNHEY and CDR2 SMNVEV (reference sequence). This CDR3 comprises 14 residues. In DNA, the CDR3 is TGTGCCAGCAGTTTATACGACTCCTTCGACGAGCAGTACTTC. Encoded protein: CASSLYDSFDEQYF.